These 32 T cell receptor beta chains were all obtained from the same sample, sequenced in a study of Ad26.COV2.S vaccination and SARS-CoV-2 variants. Clones were read by immunoSEQ multiplex PCR, and TCRdb kept only the in-frame ones, dropping some. The sample comprises approximately 97,000 clones, 80% of which are singletons, and 15% to 20% rests with the top ten. Sequences were derived from peripheral blood, sampled after recovery from COVID-19. The origin of the receptors is a human donor who had recovered from COVID-19.

The gene calls are TRBV30 and TRBJ2-7; no clear D. CDR3 length: 12 amino acids. Germline V lookup: CDR1 GTSNPN, CDR2 SVGIG (reference sequence). Trimming stripped 3 bases from V and 1 base from J, with 7 bases between. The CDR3 is CAWSFTSYEQYF. The CDR3 DNA reads as TGTGCCTGGAGCTTCACTTCCTACGAGCAGTACTTC.

This chain uses TRBV28 with TRBJ1-3, with D possibly being TRBD1 (6 bases). Germline V lookup: CDR1 MDHEN, CDR2 SYDVKM. Trimming removed 4 bases from V and 5 bases from J, with 15 bases in between. This CDR3 spans 15 amino acids. CDR3 DNA sequence: TGTGCCAGCAGTTCTAATTTAGGGGGTAGAAACACCATATATTTT. Protein: CASSSNLGGRNTIYF.

This rearrangement joins TRBV27 to TRBJ2-1, with 9 bases lining up with TRBD1. The trim removed 2 bases at V and 6 bases at J, leaving 5 bases unmatched. CDR1 and CDR2 (germline): MNHEY, SMNVEV (reference sequence). The CDR3 length is 15 residues. The CDR3 sequence is CASSLRTGVGNEQFF. DNA for the CDR3: TGTGCCAGCAGTTTAAGGACAGGGGTCGGCAATGAGCAGTTCTTC.

This clone was seen only once. J is TRBJ2-7 and V is TRBV6-2 or TRBV6-3; 12 bases line up with TRBD2. V gave up 6 bases and J gave up 6 bases; unmatched junction bases: 6. From germline, CDR1 is MNHEY and CDR2 SVGEGT. The CDR3 covers 14 residues. The chain's CDR3 is CASSKLAGGAEQYF. In DNA form, the CDR3 reads TGTGCCAGCAGCAAACTAGCGGGGGGTGCCGAGCAGTACTTC.

The V call is TRBV30, the J call TRBJ2-3; D is unresolved. Trimming stripped 0 bases from V and 6 bases from J, with 7 bases between. The CDR3 length is 12 residues. From germline, CDR1 is GTSNPN and CDR2 SVGIG (reference sequence). This chain's CDR3 is CAWSVTRDTQYF. In DNA form, the CDR3 reads TGTGCCTGGAGTGTAACGCGGGATACGCAGTATTTT.

This clone was observed a few times. This rearrangement joins TRBV27 to TRBJ2-5; D is perhaps TRBD2 (7 bases). The CDR3 has 14 amino acids. V gave up 11 bases and J gave up 5 bases, with 21 bases separating them. Per germline, CDR1 MNHEY and CDR2 SMNVEV (reference sequence). The chain's CDR3 is CASAMGGRMETQYF. The DNA for the CDR3 is TGTGCCTCAGCAATGGGGGGGCGGATGGAGACCCAGTACTTC.

This clone appeared a single time. The chain has TRBV7-6 and TRBJ2-1, with no clear D. Trimming removed 2 bases from V and 1 base from J, with 12 bases in between. The germline gives CDR1 SGHVS, CDR2 FNYEAQ. The CDR3 is 16 residues long. CDR3 coding DNA: TGTGCCAGCAGCTTAAGGGCGGCAGCTTCCTACAATGAGCAGTTCTTC. This codes for CASSLRAAASYNEQFF. Full variable domain (missing parts from reference TRBV7-6 and TRBJ2-1): GAGVSQSPRYKVTKRGQDVALRCDPISGHVSLYWYRQALGQGPEFLTYFNYEAQQDKSGLPNDRFSAERPEGSISTLTIQRTEQRDSAMYRCASSLRAAASYNEQFFGPGTRLTVL.

This clone was recorded only once. This sequence joins TRBV5-1 and TRBJ1-3; D unclear. CDR3 length: 14 residues. In germline, CDR1 is SGHRS, CDR2 YFSETQ. Trimming cost V 4 bases and J 1 base, with 9 bases left between them. The CDR3 DNA reads as TGCGCCAGCAGCCAGGTCGGGTCTGGAAACACCATATATTTT. It is translated as CASSQVGSGNTIYF.

The chain couples TRBV5-4 to TRBJ2-3; 9 positions match TRBD1. The CDR3 extends over 16 amino acids. Germline CDR1 SGHNT, CDR2 YYREEE (reference sequence). V was clipped by 3 bases and J by 2 bases; unmatched bases: 7. The CDR3: CASSSGTGLYTDTQYF. The CDR3 nucleotides are TGTGCCAGCAGCTCCGGGACAGGGTTATACACAGATACGCAGTATTTT. Together with reference TRBV5-4 and TRBJ2-3, the CDR3 gives the full variable domain: ETGVTQSPTHLIKTRGQQVTLRCSSQSGHNTVSWYQQALGQGPQFIFQYYREEENGRGNFPPRFSGLQFPNYSSELNVNALELDDSALYLCASSSGTGLYTDTQYFGPGTRLTVL.

V is TRBV11-2 and J is TRBJ1-1; 10 positions match TRBD1. This CDR3 comprises 16 residues. Germline trimming cut 2 bases from V and 6 bases from J; bases unmatched to any gene: 9. Germline assignment: CDR1 SGHAT and CDR2 FQNNGV. CDR3 DNA: TGTGCCAGCAGCTTAACGGGGGACAGGGGTACTCCTGAAGCTTTCTTT. Translation: CASSLTGDRGTPEAFF.

V usage is TRBV5-6 and J usage is TRBJ2-1, with D perhaps matching TRBD1 or TRBD2 (5 bases each). Germline V gives CDR1 SGHDT, CDR2 YYEEEE. There are 15 residues in the CDR3. Trimming left V 4 bases short and J 7 bases short, with 18 bases between. CDR3 coding DNA: TGTGCCAGCAGCACACCGGGACCGCAGGAGAATGAGCAGTTCTTC. Translating it yields CASSTPGPQENEQFF.

This clone was observed many times. The V call is TRBV19, the J call TRBJ2-7, with D hard to call. The ends were cut back, 5 bases at V and 3 bases at J, with 14 bases in the middle. Germline assignment: CDR1 LNHDA and CDR2 SQIVND (reference sequence). The length of the CDR3 is 14 residues. CDR3 sequence reads: CASSPNENSYEQYF. The CDR3 DNA is TGTGCCAGTAGTCCCAATGAGAACAGCTACGAGCAGTACTTC.

This rearrangement joins TRBV29-1 to TRBJ1-1; D is unclear. V dropped 7 bases and J dropped 1 base, with 10 bases sitting between them. Germline CDR1 SQVTM, CDR2 ANQGSEA. This CDR3 contains 12 residues. The CDR3 coding sequence is TGCAGCGCCGCCGAGCGGAACACTGAAGCTTTCTTT. Protein: CSAAERNTEAFF.

The chain employs TRBV6-5 and TRBJ1-1; TRBD1 might be the D (5 bases). Deletions cut 6 bases from V and 5 bases from J, with 19 bases between. The CDR3 loop spans 15 amino acids. Per the germline V gene, CDR1 is MNHEY and CDR2 is SVGAGI. The CDR3 DNA sequence: TGTGCCAGCAGGCCAACGCAGGGCGGGGGGACTGAAGCTTTCTTT. It encodes CASRPTQGGGTEAFF.

This sequence joins TRBV6-5 and TRBJ2-5; no firm D call. CDR3 length: 16 amino acids. V was cut by 0 bases and J by 5 bases, with 16 bases left in between. Germline CDR1 and CDR2: MNHEY and SVGAGI. DNA for the CDR3: TGTGCCAGCAGTTACTCGGGTCCGAGTACAGCCGAGACCCAGTACTTC. It codes for CASSYSGPSTAETQYF.

The V call is TRBV28, the J call TRBJ1-2; D is uncertain. Per the germline V gene, CDR1 is MDHEN and CDR2 is SYDVKM. The CDR3 is made up of 14 amino acids. Trimming left V 3 bases short and J 4 bases short, with 12 bases between. The CDR3 sequence is CASSLGRTPYGYTF. The CDR3 region has the DNA TGTGCCAGCAGTTTGGGGAGGACCCCCTATGGCTACACCTTC.

The gene calls are TRBV4-2 and TRBJ2-5; 8 nucleotides align to TRBD2. With V trimmed by 0 bases and J by 1 base, 10 bases remained unmatched. The CDR3 length is 18 residues. Germline CDR1 is LGHNA and CDR2 is YNFKEQ. The CDR3 region is CASSQEVWSSGAQETQYF. The DNA of the CDR3 is TGTGCCAGCAGCCAAGAAGTGTGGAGTAGCGGGGCCCAAGAGACCCAGTACTTC.

The rearrangement uses TRBV4-1 and TRBJ1-1; maybe TRBD1 (5 bases). V shed 4 bases and J shed 1 base, with 10 bases lying between them. The CDR3 is made up of 14 amino acids. Germline V gene sequence: CDR1 MGHRA, CDR2 YSYEKL. Here the CDR3 reads CASSPYTGNTEAFF. The CDR3 DNA follows: TGCGCCAGCAGCCCCTACACAGGGAACACTGAAGCTTTCTTT.

This clone showed up just a few times. V usage is TRBV30 and J usage is TRBJ2-2; TRBD1 is a possible D gene (5 bases). The ends were cut back, 2 bases at V and 0 bases at J, with 10 bases in the middle. Germline values: CDR1 GTSNPN, CDR2 SVGIG (reference sequence). CDR3 length equals 15 residues. CDR3 bases: TGTGCCTGGAGTTGGGCAGGGACGAACACCGGGGAGCTGTTTTTT. It encodes CAWSWAGTNTGELFF.

The CDR3 is CASREVQGSTDTQYF. Here the CDR3 DNA reads TGTGCCAGCAGGGAGGTCCAGGGTAGCACAGATACGCAGTATTTT. The rearrangement joins TRBV27 to TRBJ2-3; D tentatively reads TRBD1 or TRBD2 (5 bases each). Germline V CDR1 and CDR2: MNHEY, SMNVEV (reference sequence). This CDR3 has 15 residues. Trimming shortened V by 6 bases and J by 0 bases, and 13 bases separated the two germline ends.

V usage is TRBV9 and J usage is TRBJ2-1; TRBD1 might be the D (5 bases). Trimming stripped 6 bases from V and 5 bases from J, with 18 bases between. The CDR3 runs 15 residues. CDR1 is SGDLS, CDR2 YYNGEE, per germline. The CDR3 bases are TGTGCCAGCAATTTAGGGCAGGGCAATCACAATGAGCAGTTCTTC. It codes for CASNLGQGNHNEQFF.

The rearrangement joins TRBV6-2 or TRBV6-3 to TRBJ2-7; 8 bases are a match to TRBD1. Germline-derived CDR1 and CDR2 are MNHEY and SVGEGT. The CDR3 consists of 16 residues. J was trimmed by 0 bases and V by 5 bases; bases with no gene match: 9. The CDR3 DNA reads as TGTGCCAGCAGTCCCAGCGGCACAGGGGGCTCCTACGAGCAGTACTTC. Its protein is CASSPSGTGGSYEQYF.

This sequence joins TRBV28 and TRBJ1-4; 9 bases are a match to TRBD1. Germline-derived CDR1 and CDR2 are MDHEN and SYDVKM. There are 15 residues in the CDR3. V shed 6 bases and J 4 bases; nucleotides not matched to a gene: 6. DNA of the CDR3: TGTGCCAGCAGCCGGACAGGGGTCTTTAATGAAAAACTGTTTTTT. Its translation is CASSRTGVFNEKLFF.

The chain recombines TRBV24-1 with TRBJ1-2, with D possibly TRBD1 on 6 matching bases. Germline loops: CDR1 KGHDR, CDR2 SFDVKD. The germline V and J ends were trimmed by 4 bases and 2 bases, with 10 bases remaining between them. The CDR3 consists of 14 residues. The CDR3 DNA reads TGTGCCACCAGTGAACAGGGACAAAACTATGGCTACACCTTC. Protein sequence: CATSEQGQNYGYTF.

The J gene is TRBJ2-1, the V gene TRBV13, with 9 nucleotides matching TRBD2. CDR1 and CDR2 from the germline V gene are PRHDT and FYEKMQ (reference sequence). The CDR3 has 19 amino acids. The J segment lost 3 bases and the V segment lost 2 bases, leaving 14 bases of the junction unmatched. CDR3 DNA: TGTGCCAGCAGCTTAATGGCCGGGACTAGCAGAAGAGTCTACAATGAGCAGTTCTTC. It is translated as CASSLMAGTSRRVYNEQFF.

The chain joins TRBV28 to TRBJ2-7, with TRBD1 matching 7 bases. This CDR3 region has 15 residues. The junction had 11 bases not matched to a gene; V was cut back by 6 bases and J by 3 bases. Germline V gene data show CDR1 as MDHEN and CDR2 as SYDVKM. The CDR3 here is CASRDPGQSFYEQYF. Written as DNA, the CDR3 is TGTGCCAGCAGGGATCCGGGACAGAGCTTCTACGAGCAGTACTTC. The whole variable domain, filled in from reference TRBV28 and TRBJ2-7, reads DVKVTQSSRYLVKRTGEKVFLECVQDMDHENMFWYRQDPGLGLRLIYFSYDVKMKEKGDIPEGYSVSREKKERFSLILESASTNQTSMYLCASRDPGQSFYEQYFGPGTRLTVT.

This clone has ten or more counts. V usage is TRBV27 and J usage is TRBJ1-5, with TRBD1 as a possible D gene (5 bases). The CDR3 consists of 15 residues. With 4 bases removed from V and 3 bases from J, the gap between germline ends came to 13 bases. Per germline, CDR1 MNHEY and CDR2 SMNVEV (reference sequence). CDR3 in DNA: TGTGCCAGCAGTTACCGGGGCAGCTCCAATCAGCCCCAGCATTTT. Its translation: CASSYRGSSNQPQHF.

V usage is TRBV5-1 and J usage is TRBJ2-3; D is unresolved. The CDR3 totals 16 residues. With 4 bases removed from V and 1 base from J, the gap between germline ends came to 16 bases. Germline-derived CDR1 and CDR2 are SGHRS and YFSETQ. CDR3 in DNA: TGCGCCAGCAGCCCGGAAGCTAGAACCGGCACAGATACGCAGTATTTT. It translates to CASSPEARTGTDTQYF. Full variable domain (remainder filled in from reference TRBV5-1 and TRBJ2-3): KAGVTQTPRYLIKTRGQQVTLSCSPISGHRSVSWYQQTPGQGLQFLFEYFSETQRNKGNFPGRFSGRQFSNSRSEMNVSTLELGDSALYLCASSPEARTGTDTQYFGPGTRLTVL.

Only a few counts were recorded for this clone. The genes are TRBV6-5 and TRBJ2-7; 10 positions agree with TRBD1. CDR1 is MNHEY, CDR2 SVGAGI, per germline. J lost 0 bases, V lost 7 bases, and 6 bases had no gene match. This CDR3 has 15 amino acids. The CDR3 protein is CASILGQGSSYEQYF. DNA for the CDR3: TGTGCCAGCATTCTGGGACAGGGGAGCTCCTACGAGCAGTACTTC.

This chain connects TRBV7-9 to TRBJ1-5; TRBD1 aligns across 8 bases. V was clipped by 5 bases and J by 1 base; unmatched bases: 7. Germline lookup yields CDR1 SEHNR and CDR2 FQNEAQ (reference sequence). The CDR3 length is 16 residues. CDR3 amino acids: CASSPAQGASNQPQHF. The CDR3 DNA sequence: TGTGCCAGCAGCCCGGCCCAGGGGGCCAGCAATCAGCCCCAGCATTTT. Complete variable domain (other parts from reference TRBV7-9 and TRBJ1-5): DTGVSQNPRHKITKRGQNVTFRCDPISEHNRLYWYRQTLGQGPEFLTYFQNEAQLEKSRLLSDRFSAERPKGSFSTLEIQRTEQGDSAMYLCASSPAQGASNQPQHFGDGTRLSIL.

V and J are TRBV3-1 (or the pseudogene TRBV3-2) and TRBJ2-7; D remains unclear. The CDR3 has 13 residues. CDR1 LGHDT and CDR2 YNNKEL come from the germline V gene (reference sequence). Trimming cost V 1 base and J 2 bases, with 6 bases left between them. The CDR3 coding sequence is TGTGCCAGCAGCCAAGTGAGCCCCTACGAGCAGTACTTC. Amino acids: CASSQVSPYEQYF.

The chain uses TRBV5-1 and TRBJ1-2, with D maybe TRBD1 (5 bases). Trimming took 5 bases from V and 2 from J, leaving 13 bases between them. Germline CDR1 is SGHRS and CDR2 is YFSETQ. The CDR3 is made up of 14 amino acids. This CDR3 is CASSFYEGNYGYTF. DNA of the CDR3: TGCGCCAGCAGTTTTTATGAGGGGAACTATGGCTACACCTTC. The full variable domain, its missing parts supplied by reference TRBV5-1 and TRBJ1-2, is KAGVTQTPRYLIKTRGQQVTLSCSPISGHRSVSWYQQTPGQGLQFLFEYFSETQRNKGNFPGRFSGRQFSNSRSEMNVSTLELGDSALYLCASSFYEGNYGYTFGSGTRLTVV.